Described below is a single T cell receptor (beta chain) sequence and its context. Its antigen is not known. Each ophthalmopathy patient scored at least 3 on the Clinical Activity Score and at least 4 on NOSPECS grade, with duration under 3 months. Isolation of PBMCs was performed on around 10 ml fresh peripheral blood. The entry originates in a study of T cells in Graves' hyperthyroidism and ophthalmopathy. Whole-study results and caveats: Stable hyperthyroidism and ophthalmopathy were separated using 13 V-J signatures. Before onset, ophthalmopathy was predicted by the model a median around 6 months earlier.

Amplification yielded TCR beta CDR3 regions, with RNA transcripts as the source. Researchers ran a first-round RT-PCR on the TCR CDR3 using the HTBI primer set. Each CDR3 protein is one row after TCRdb ran MiXCR on the multiplex PCR reads. Among hundreds of thousands of distinct CDR3 sequences, about 18% were seen once, and the ten largest hold roughly 53%. The germline V and J ends were trimmed by 0 bases and 10 bases, with 4 bases remaining between them. The CDR3 runs to 12 residues. Germline CDR1 reads SGHVS; CDR2 reads FNYEAQ. The sample was blood. This sequence originates from a woman aged 60 to 75 with Graves' ophthalmopathy. This chain joins TRBV7-6 and TRBJ1-6; D uncertain. The CDR3 reads CASSLAGSPLHF. In DNA form, the CDR3 reads TGTGCCAGCAGCTTAGCGGGATCACCCCTCCACTTT.